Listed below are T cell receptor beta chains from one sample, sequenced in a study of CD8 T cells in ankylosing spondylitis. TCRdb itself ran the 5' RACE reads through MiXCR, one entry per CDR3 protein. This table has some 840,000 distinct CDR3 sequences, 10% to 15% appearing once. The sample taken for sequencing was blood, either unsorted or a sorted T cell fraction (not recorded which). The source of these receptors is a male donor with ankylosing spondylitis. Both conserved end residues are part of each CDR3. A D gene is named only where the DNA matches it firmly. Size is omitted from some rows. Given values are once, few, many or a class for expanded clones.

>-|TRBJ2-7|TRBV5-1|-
CASSLAAGAGMTYEQYF
TGCGCCAGCAGCTTGGCGGCAGGGGCAGGGATGACCTACGAGCAGTACTTC
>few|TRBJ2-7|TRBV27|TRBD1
CASRNPGQGMYEQYF
TGTGCCAGCAGAAACCCGGGACAGGGGATGTACGAGCAGTACTTC
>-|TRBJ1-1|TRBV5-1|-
CASREGGTEAFF
TGCGCCAGCAGGGAAGGGGGTACTGAAGCTTTCTTT
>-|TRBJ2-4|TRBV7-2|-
CASSLAWGGAKNIQYF
TGTGCCAGCAGCTTAGCGTGGGGAGGCGCCAAAAACATTCAGTACTTC
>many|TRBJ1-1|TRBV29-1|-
CSVAVSSSMNTEAFF
TGCAGCGTTGCCGTCAGCTCCTCGATGAACACTGAAGCTTTCTTT
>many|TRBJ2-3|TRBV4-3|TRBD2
CASSQGGGPQPDTQYF
TGCGCCAGCAGCCAAGGGGGGGGACCCCAGCCAGATACGCAGTATTTT
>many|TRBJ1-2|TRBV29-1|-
CSVGDPGYGYTF
TGCAGCGTTGGGGACCCCGGCTATGGCTACACCTTC
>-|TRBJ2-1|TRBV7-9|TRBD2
CASSSAFGGGADNEQFF
TGTGCCAGCAGCTCAGCTTTTGGCGGGGGGGCCGACAATGAGCAGTTCTTC
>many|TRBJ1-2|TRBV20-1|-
CSANWAVRYGYTF
TGCAGTGCAAACTGGGCGGTCCGTTATGGCTACACCTTC
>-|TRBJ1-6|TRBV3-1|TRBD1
CASRDSPNDNSPLHF
TGTGCCAGCCGGGACAGTCCGAATGATAATTCACCCCTCCACTTT
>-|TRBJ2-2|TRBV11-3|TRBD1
CASSWLTGKGTGELFF
TGTGCCAGCAGCTGGTTGACAGGGAAGGGCACCGGGGAGCTGTTTTTT
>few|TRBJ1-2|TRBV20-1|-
CSARLRTGGYTF
TGCAGTGCTAGATTGAGGACTGGCGGCTACACCTTC
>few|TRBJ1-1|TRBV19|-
CASSWRGSEAFF
TGTGCCAGTAGTTGGCGGGGCAGTGAAGCTTTCTTT
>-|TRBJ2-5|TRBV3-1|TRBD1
CASSEKNRGLETQYF
TGTGCCAGCAGCGAAAAAAACAGGGGGCTGGAGACCCAGTACTTC
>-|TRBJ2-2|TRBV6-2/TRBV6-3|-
CASSYQGLSNTGELFF
TGTGCCAGCAGTTACCAGGGGCTCTCGAACACCGGGGAGCTGTTTTTT
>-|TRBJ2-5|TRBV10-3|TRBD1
CANRRGPGETQYF
TGTGCCAACAGAAGGGGGCCGGGGGAGACCCAGTACTTC
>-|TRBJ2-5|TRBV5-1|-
CASSLEVGVTRETQYF
TGCGCCAGCAGCTTGGAGGTAGGGGTGACGCGAGAGACCCAGTACTTC
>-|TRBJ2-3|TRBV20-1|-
CSALDNADTQYF
TGCAGTGCCCTAGATAACGCCGATACGCAGTATTTT
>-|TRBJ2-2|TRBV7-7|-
CASSFATNTGELFF
TGTGCTAGCAGCTTCGCTACGAACACCGGGGAGCTGTTTTTT
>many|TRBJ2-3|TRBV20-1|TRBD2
CSAPTSGRDTQYF
TGCAGTGCACCGACTAGCGGGAGAGATACGCAGTATTTT
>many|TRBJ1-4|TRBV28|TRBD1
CASSSPGQGFEKLFF
TGTGCCAGCAGTTCCCCAGGACAGGGTTTTGAAAAACTGTTTTTT
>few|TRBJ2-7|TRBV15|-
CATSRTKTGGNEQYF
TGTGCCACCAGCAGAACGAAGACGGGGGGCAACGAGCAGTACTTC
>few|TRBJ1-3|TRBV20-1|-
CSASRGGGNTIYF
TGCAGTGCGAGCAGGGGTGGTGGAAACACCATATATTTT
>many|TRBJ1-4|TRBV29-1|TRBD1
CSVEAQGATNEKLFF
TGCAGCGTTGAGGCCCAGGGGGCTACTAATGAAAAACTGTTTTTT
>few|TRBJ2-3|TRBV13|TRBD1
CASSPRQGLTDTQYF
TGTGCCAGCAGCCCGAGACAGGGCCTCACAGATACGCAGTATTTT
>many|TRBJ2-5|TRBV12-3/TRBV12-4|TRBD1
CASSLRQGQETQYF
TGTGCCAGCAGTCTACGACAGGGTCAAGAGACCCAGTACTTC
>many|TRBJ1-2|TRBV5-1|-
CASSSGGNYGYTF
TGCGCCAGCAGCTCAGGCGGGAACTATGGCTACACCTTC
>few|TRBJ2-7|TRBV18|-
CASSPARHSYEQYF
TGTGCCAGCTCACCGGCCCGACACTCCTACGAGCAGTACTTC
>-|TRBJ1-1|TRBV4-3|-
CASSQENRNTEAFF
TGCGCCAGCAGCCAAGAAAATCGGAACACTGAAGCTTTCTTT
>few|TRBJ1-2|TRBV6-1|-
CASSDNSYYYGYTF
TGTGCCAGCAGTGATAACAGCTATTACTATGGCTACACCTTC
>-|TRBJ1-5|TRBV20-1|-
CSARDRRGSGQPQHF
TGCAGTGCTAGAGATCGGCGAGGGAGTGGACAGCCCCAGCATTTT
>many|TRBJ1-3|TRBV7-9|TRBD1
CASSWQGVSGNTIYF
TGTGCCAGCAGCTGGCAGGGGGTATCTGGAAACACCATATATTTT
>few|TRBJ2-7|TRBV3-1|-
CASSQGTVQYF
TGTGCCAGCAGCCAAGGGACCGTGCAGTACTTC
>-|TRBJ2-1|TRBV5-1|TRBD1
CASSLGGLRQGPNEQFF
TGCGCCAGCAGCTTGGGAGGGTTGAGACAGGGCCCCAATGAGCAGTTCTTC
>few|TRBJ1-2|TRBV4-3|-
CASSQDRGILRYTF
TGCGCCAGCAGCCAAGATCGGGGGATCCTTCGCTACACCTTC
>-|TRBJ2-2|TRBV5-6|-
CASSRYRTGELFF
TGTGCCAGCAGCCGCTACAGGACCGGGGAGCTGTTTTTT
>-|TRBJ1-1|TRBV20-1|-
CSASFGLDTEAFF
TGCAGTGCTAGTTTTGGGTTGGACACTGAAGCTTTCTTT
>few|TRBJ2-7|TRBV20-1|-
CSASSEVRPYEQYF
TGCAGTGCTAGTTCGGAGGTTCGTCCCTACGAGCAGTACTTC
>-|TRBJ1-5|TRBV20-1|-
CSARRYSNQPQHF
TGCAGTGCCCGACGATATAGCAATCAGCCCCAGCATTTT
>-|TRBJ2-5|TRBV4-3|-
CASSQGGATQETQYF
TGCGCCAGCAGCCAAGGGGGGGCAACTCAAGAGACCCAGTACTTC
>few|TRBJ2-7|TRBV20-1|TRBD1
CSARDWTGIYEQYF
TGCAGTGCTAGAGATTGGACAGGGATCTACGAGCAGTACTTC
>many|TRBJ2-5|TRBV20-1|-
CSAKIRETQYF
TGCAGTGCTAAAATCAGAGAGACCCAGTACTTC
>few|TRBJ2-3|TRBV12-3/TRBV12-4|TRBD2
CASSLTGLADPTDTQYF
TGTGCCAGCAGTTTAACGGGACTAGCGGACCCCACAGATACGCAGTATTTT
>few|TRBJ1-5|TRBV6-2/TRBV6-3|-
CASRRDGNQPQHF
TGTGCCAGCAGGAGGGATGGCAATCAGCCCCAGCATTTT
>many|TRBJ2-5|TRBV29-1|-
CSVEDRMKETQYF
TGCAGCGTTGAAGATCGGATGAAAGAGACCCAGTACTTC
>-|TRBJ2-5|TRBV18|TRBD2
CASSPPSSGRMAQYF
TGTGCCAGCTCACCACCGTCTAGCGGGAGAATGGCCCAGTACTTC
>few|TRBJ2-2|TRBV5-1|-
CASRLVRDTANTGELFF
TGCGCCAGCAGACTTGTCAGGGACACTGCGAACACCGGGGAGCTGTTTTTT
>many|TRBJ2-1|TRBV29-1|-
CSVEWGGYNEQFF
TGCAGCGTAGAGTGGGGAGGCTACAATGAGCAGTTCTTC
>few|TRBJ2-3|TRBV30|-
CAWSVRVLDTQYF
TGTGCCTGGAGTGTACGGGTTCTAGATACGCAGTATTTT
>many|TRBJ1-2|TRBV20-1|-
CSARDSRELGGYTF
TGCAGTGCTAGAGATTCGAGGGAGCTGGGAGGCTACACCTTC
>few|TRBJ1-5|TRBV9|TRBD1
CASSKGTGAYSNQPQHF
TGTGCCAGCAGCAAAGGGACAGGGGCATATAGCAATCAGCCCCAGCATTTT
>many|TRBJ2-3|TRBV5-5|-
CASSPRQFGADTQYF
TGTGCCAGCAGCCCGCGACAGTTTGGGGCAGATACGCAGTATTTT